Shown below are 27 T cell receptor beta chains from a single sample sequenced in a study of blood T cell repertoires in COVID-19. Sequencing was performed with immunoSEQ multiplex PCR; in TCRdb, only in-frame clones are kept and a portion is missing. The data show 70,000 to 95,000 clones, nearly 95% seen once. The material sequenced was peripheral blood. Receptor source: a human donor with active COVID-19. The donor label of this sample is uncertain.

J is TRBJ2-6 and V is TRBV7-2, with D hard to call. Per germline, CDR1 SGHTA and CDR2 FQGNSA. The CDR3 is 15 residues long. Between the trimmed V and J ends, which lost 2 bases and 0 bases, there was a span of 5 bases. The chain's CDR3 is CASSLRFSGANVLTF. In DNA, the CDR3 is TGTGCCAGCAGCTTACGGTTCTCTGGGGCCAACGTCCTGACTTTC. Together with reference TRBV7-2 and TRBJ2-6, the CDR3 gives the full variable domain: GAGVSQSPSNKVTEKGKDVELRCDPISGHTALYWYRQSLGQGLEFLIYFQGNSAPDKSGLPSDRFSAERTGGSVSTLTIQRTQQEDSAVYLCASSLRFSGANVLTFGAGSRLTVL.

This clone was detected only once. This chain connects TRBV5-1 to TRBJ2-3, with TRBD2 identical over 7 bases. V was pared by 4 bases and J by 0 bases, with 8 bases of the junction left unmatched. This CDR3 has 16 residues. Germline CDR1 and CDR2: SGHRS and YFSETQ. The CDR3 protein is CASSGPSGPSTDTQYF. In DNA form, the CDR3 reads TGCGCCAGCAGCGGACCTAGCGGACCTAGCACAGATACGCAGTATTTT.

The chain recombines TRBV6-5 with TRBJ2-5; no reliable D call. Trimming removed 0 bases from V and 7 bases from J, with 12 bases in between. CDR1 is MNHEY, CDR2 SVGAGI, per germline. CDR3 length: 14 residues. The CDR3 nucleotides read TGTGCCAGCAGTTACTCCCCACCTCGCGGGACCCAGTACTTC. This sequence encodes CASSYSPPRGTQYF.

The V call is TRBV19, the J call TRBJ1-2, with D possibly matching TRBD1 (6 bases). V was trimmed by 5 bases and J by 4 bases, leaving 11 bases between them. Germline V gene lookup returns CDR1 LNHDA and CDR2 SQIVND (reference sequence). The CDR3 runs to 13 residues. The CDR3 here is CASSSTGSYGYTF. CDR3 bases: TGTGCCAGTAGTTCCACAGGGTCCTATGGCTACACCTTC.

This chain connects TRBV7-9 to TRBJ2-7; 9 positions match TRBD1. The CDR3 consists of 13 residues. V lost 7 bases to trimming and J lost 4 bases; unmatched junction nucleotides: 5. Germline V CDR1 and CDR2: SEHNR, FQNEAQ (reference sequence). The CDR3 reads CASKGTGSYEQYF. The CDR3 DNA follows: TGTGCCAGCAAGGGGACAGGGTCATACGAGCAGTACTTC.

This chain connects TRBV5-1 to TRBJ1-2; TRBD1 matches at 7 bases. Germline values: CDR1 SGHRS, CDR2 YFSETQ. J lost 1 base, V lost 5 bases, and 8 bases had no gene match. CDR3 length equals 15 residues. The CDR3: CASRAGTVLNYGYTF. The CDR3 bases are TGCGCCAGCAGGGCTGGGACAGTCCTTAACTATGGCTACACCTTC. Drawing the rest from reference TRBV5-1 and TRBJ1-2, the complete variable domain is KAGVTQTPRYLIKTRGQQVTLSCSPISGHRSVSWYQQTPGQGLQFLFEYFSETQRNKGNFPGRFSGRQFSNSRSEMNVSTLELGDSALYLCASRAGTVLNYGYTFGSGTRLTVV.

The chain combines TRBV27 with TRBJ1-1, with D tentatively TRBD1 (5 bases). The CDR3 has 15 residues. The V gene's germline CDR1 is MNHEY and CDR2 SMNVEV (reference sequence). Trimming stripped 5 bases from V and 0 bases from J, with 13 bases between. The DNA of the CDR3 is TGTGCCAGCAGTCCCCGGACACCTATGAACACTGAAGCTTTCTTT. Its translation: CASSPRTPMNTEAFF.

The CDR3 here is CATSDLWTGGEQFF. The CDR3 nucleotides read TGTGCCACCAGTGACCTATGGACAGGGGGTGAGCAGTTCTTC. The chain recombines TRBV24-1 with TRBJ2-1; 10 nucleotides agree with TRBD1. V was pared by 4 bases and J by 9 bases, with 5 bases of the junction left unmatched. The CDR3 contains 14 residues. CDR1 and CDR2 (germline): KGHDR, SFDVKD.

The V gene is TRBV5-1, the J gene TRBJ1-1, with a weak D call TRBD1 (5 bases). V was clipped by 7 bases and J by 4 bases, with 14 bases between them. CDR1 is SGHRS, CDR2 YFSETQ, per germline. This CDR3 comprises 13 residues. The DNA of the CDR3 is TGCGCCAGCCGCTCCGACAGCCCCACTGAAGCTTTCTTT. Amino acid sequence: CASRSDSPTEAFF.

This rearrangement joins TRBV28 to TRBJ2-7; 12 bases match TRBD2. V shed 3 bases and J 3 bases; nucleotides not matched to a gene: 9. This CDR3 has 17 amino acids. Germline CDR1 is MDHEN and CDR2 is SYDVKM. The CDR3 here is CASSLRLAGGYFYEQYF. The CDR3 region has the DNA TGTGCCAGCAGTTTGCGTCTAGCGGGAGGGTATTTCTACGAGCAGTACTTC.

The chain employs TRBV7-8 and TRBJ2-2; D is perhaps TRBD1 (5 bases). The CDR3 is made up of 16 amino acids. From germline, CDR1 is SGHVS and CDR2 FQNEAQ. The V end was cut by 5 bases, the J end by 0 bases, with 13 bases between. CDR3: CASSPRAGANTGELFF. The CDR3 region has the DNA TGTGCCAGCAGCCCCAGGGCAGGAGCGAACACCGGGGAGCTGTTTTTT.

This chain uses TRBV9 with TRBJ2-7; 9 nucleotides agree with TRBD1. The germline V gene has CDR1 SGDLS and CDR2 YYNGEE. The ends lost 5 bases at V and 3 bases at J; junction bases unmatched: 3. The CDR3 extends over 13 amino acids. The CDR3 DNA is TGTGCCAGCAGAGAGACAGGGGGCTACGAGCAGTACTTC. Translation: CASRETGGYEQYF.

V is TRBV7-2 and J is TRBJ2-5, with D possibly matching TRBD1 (5 bases). The CDR3 runs 12 residues. The V end lost 5 bases, the J end lost 5 bases, and 9 bases lay between the germline ends. The V gene's germline CDR1 is SGHTA and CDR2 FQGNSA. The CDR3 reads CASSGASETQYF. CDR3 coding DNA: TGTGCCAGCAGCGGGGCATCCGAGACCCAGTACTTC.

CDR3 amino acids: CASSQSQGVKNIQYF. Written as DNA, the CDR3 is TGCGCCAGCAGCCAATCACAGGGGGTCAAAAACATTCAGTACTTC. V usage is TRBV4-1 and J usage is TRBJ2-4; 8 nucleotides line up with TRBD1. The V segment lost 2 bases and the J segment 3 bases; nucleotides outside the gene matches: 3. Germline assignment: CDR1 MGHRA and CDR2 YSYEKL. This CDR3 comprises 15 residues.

This clone was seen only once. The CDR3 sequence is CATEGTTNTGELFF. CDR3 sequence (DNA): TGCGCCACGGAGGGGACTACGAACACCGGGGAGCTGTTTTTT. The chain uses TRBV5-1 and TRBJ2-2; 7 positions agree with TRBD2. Germline assignment: CDR1 SGHRS and CDR2 YFSETQ. V shed 9 bases and J 0 bases; nucleotides not matched to a gene: 5. The length of the CDR3 is 14 residues.

The genes are TRBV19 and TRBJ1-2; TRBD1 matches 7 bases. Germline loops: CDR1 LNHDA, CDR2 SQIVND (reference sequence). The trim removed 2 bases at V and 6 bases at J, leaving 12 bases unmatched. This CDR3 has 16 residues. The CDR3 loop is CASSIFGTASVDGYTF. The CDR3 coding sequence is TGTGCCAGTAGTATATTCGGGACAGCCTCTGTTGATGGCTACACCTTC.

This clone was seen a single time. The CDR3 DNA reads TGTGCCAGCACCCTAGCAACGAACACTGAAGCTTTCTTT. Its translation is CASTLATNTEAFF. V gene TRBV12-3 or TRBV12-4 combines with J gene TRBJ1-1; D gene ambiguous. CDR3 length: 13 residues. V was pared by 7 bases and J by 1 base, with 10 bases between.

In this sample, this clone turned up a few times. This chain uses TRBV19 with TRBJ2-7; 7 bases align to TRBD1. CDR1 is LNHDA, CDR2 SQIVND, per germline (reference sequence). Trimming took 6 bases from V and 0 from J; bases not matched to a gene: 5. The CDR3 runs to 14 residues. As DNA, the CDR3 is TGTGCCAGTAGCCCGGACAGGAGCTCCTACGAGCAGTACTTC. It specifies CASSPDRSSYEQYF.

The V call is TRBV19, the J call TRBJ1-2; tentative D call: TRBD1 (6 bases). The V gene's germline CDR1 is LNHDA and CDR2 SQIVND (reference sequence). Trimming stripped 6 bases from V and 2 bases from J, with 10 bases between. This CDR3 has 13 residues. The chain's CDR3 is CASSHDRNYGYTF. The CDR3 bases are TGTGCCAGTAGCCACGACAGGAACTATGGCTACACCTTC.

The rearrangement joins TRBV6-5 to TRBJ2-1, with D tentatively TRBD1 (6 bases). This CDR3 contains 13 residues. Trimming left V 6 bases short and J 9 bases short, with 15 bases between. The germline V gene has CDR1 MNHEY and CDR2 SVGAGI. Written as DNA, the CDR3 is TGTGCCAGCAGGACAGGACAAAACAGTGAGCAGTTCTTC. Encoded protein: CASRTGQNSEQFF.

This clone was found once. The genes are TRBV9 and TRBJ1-2, with a weak D call TRBD1 (5 bases). The CDR3 consists of 14 residues. From germline, CDR1 is SGDLS and CDR2 YYNGEE. The V end lost 3 bases, the J end lost 0 bases, and 9 bases lay between the germline ends. DNA of the CDR3: TGTGCCAGCAGCGGAGAGACAGCTAACTATGGCTACACCTTC. Translation gives CASSGETANYGYTF.

The chain carries TRBV10-3 and TRBJ2-1, with TRBD1 matching over 10 bases. Germline CDR1 and CDR2: ENHRY and SYGVKD. The CDR3 is made up of 13 amino acids. Losses at the gene ends were 10 bases for V and 5 bases for J; bases not matched to a gene: 5. The chain's CDR3 is CASAGTGDNEQFF. The CDR3 DNA reads TGTGCCAGCGCCGGGACAGGGGACAATGAGCAGTTCTTC.

This clone was counted a few times. V is TRBV7-6 and J is TRBJ2-7; 9 bases align to TRBD1. The CDR3 sequence is 16 residues long. Germline lookup yields CDR1 SGHVS and CDR2 FNYEAQ. J was trimmed by 4 bases and V by 1 base; bases with no gene match: 8. DNA of the CDR3: TGTGCCAGCAGCTTAGGGACCCCGGACAGGGGATACGAGCAGTACTTC. This codes for CASSLGTPDRGYEQYF. The variable domain in full, completed from reference TRBV7-6 and TRBJ2-7, reads GAGVSQSPRYKVTKRGQDVALRCDPISGHVSLYWYRQALGQGPEFLTYFNYEAQQDKSGLPNDRFSAERPEGSISTLTIQRTEQRDSAMYRCASSLGTPDRGYEQYFGPGTRLTVT.

The J gene is TRBJ1-6, the V gene TRBV13; a possible D gene is TRBD1 (5 bases). The V and J ends lost 5 bases and 7 bases respectively, with 9 bases between them. This CDR3 has 13 amino acids. Germline V gene sequence: CDR1 PRHDT, CDR2 FYEKMQ (reference sequence). The CDR3 here is CASSPTANSPLHF. CDR3 sequence (DNA): TGTGCCAGCAGCCCGACAGCAAATTCACCCCTCCACTTT.

The chain has TRBV6-5 and TRBJ1-2, with D possibly being TRBD1 (6 bases). This CDR3 spans 14 amino acids. Germline values: CDR1 MNHEY, CDR2 SVGAGI. Trimming took 6 bases from V and 4 from J, leaving 15 bases between them. DNA of the CDR3: TGTGCCAGCAGCAGTACAGGGAATAGCTATGGCTACACCTTC. This sequence encodes CASSSTGNSYGYTF.

This clone has only one observation. The chain is built from TRBV2 and TRBJ2-5, with D tentatively TRBD1 (5 bases). Between the trimmed V and J ends, which lost 4 bases and 5 bases, there was a span of 11 bases. In germline, CDR1 is SNHLY, CDR2 FYNNEI. There are 13 residues in the CDR3. This chain's CDR3 is CASSGEAGETQYF. In DNA, the CDR3 is TGTGCCAGCAGTGGAGAAGCAGGGGAGACCCAGTACTTC.

This chain joins TRBV14 and TRBJ2-7; D is undetermined. V was cut by 1 base and J by 7 bases, with 5 bases left in between. CDR3 size: 11 residues. CDR1 is SGHDN and CDR2 is FVKESK in the germline V gene. The CDR3 DNA sequence: TGTGCCAGCAGCCAAGGTCGGGAGCAGTACTTC. This codes for CASSQGREQYF.